This T cell receptor beta chain came from a study of CD8 T cells in ankylosing spondylitis. Study-level findings and limits: A motif of 7 to 9 highly homologous TCR beta variants was seen as apparently characteristic of ankylosing spondylitis blood.

TCRdb redid the calling of the 5' RACE reads with MiXCR, one entry per CDR3 protein. The sample includes around 770,000 distinct CDR3 sequences, about 12% of them seen just once. V lost 3 bases and J 10 bases, leaving 13 bases between the germline ends. The CDR3 totals 14 residues. Remarks on this clonotype: The antigen is undetermined.

This chain uses TRBV12-3 or TRBV12-4 with TRBJ1-6; D gene unclear. Specimen: blood, either unsorted or a sorted T cell fraction (not recorded which). The sequence derives from a male donor with ankylosing spondylitis. The CDR3 nucleotides are TGTGCCAGCAGTTTTCGGTGGGCTGGGTCACCCCTCCACTTT. It specifies CASSFRWAGSPLHF.